These 16 T cell receptor beta chains came from one sample sequenced in a study of blood T cell repertoires in COVID-19. Some clones are missing from TCRdb's copy, which holds only in-frame ones; the method was immunoSEQ multiplex PCR. Among about 170,000 clones listed, about 88% were seen once. Sequences were obtained from PBMCs or T cells enriched from blood (not recorded which). All receptors derive from a woman between 50 and 59 years old who had recovered from COVID-19.

CDR3 sequence (DNA): TGTGCCAGCAGCCCCCGGACAGCGAACACCGGGGAGCTGTTTTTT. Translation gives CASSPRTANTGELFF. The J gene is TRBJ2-2, the V gene TRBV9, with D perhaps TRBD1 (6 bases). Germline values: CDR1 SGDLS, CDR2 YYNGEE. Trimming pared 4 bases from V and 0 bases from J, leaving 10 bases between. This CDR3 comprises 15 residues.

The V gene is TRBV7-8, the J gene TRBJ2-1, with a tentative D call TRBD1 (5 bases). Trimming stripped 1 base from V and 6 bases from J, with 13 bases between. Germline-derived CDR1 and CDR2 are SGHVS and FQNEAQ. The CDR3 has 15 amino acids. The CDR3 coding sequence is TGTGCCAGCAGCTTAGGACCCCATCAGGGCAATGAGCAGTTCTTC. Protein sequence: CASSLGPHQGNEQFF.

The chain joins TRBV11-2 to TRBJ2-7, with D possibly being TRBD1 (6 bases). This CDR3 is built from 12 residues. The V gene's germline CDR1 is SGHAT and CDR2 FQNNGV. Trimming cost V 6 bases and J 3 bases, with 9 bases left between them. The CDR3 DNA is TGTGCCAGCAGATCGGACAGCTACGAGCAGTACTTC. This gives the protein CASRSDSYEQYF.

V usage is TRBV7-2 and J usage is TRBJ1-5; 7 positions agree with TRBD1. The germline V gene has CDR1 SGHTA and CDR2 FQGNSA. The junction had 10 bases not matched to a gene; V was cut back by 5 bases and J by 3 bases. CDR3 length: 16 amino acids. CDR3 sequence: CASSPDRVSDNQPQHF. CDR3 nucleotides: TGTGCCAGCAGCCCTGACAGGGTATCGGACAATCAGCCCCAGCATTTT.

The chain links TRBV19 to TRBJ1-5; TRBD1 aligns across 11 bases. V shed 5 bases and J 3 bases; nucleotides not matched to a gene: 21. CDR1 is LNHDA, CDR2 SQIVND, per germline (reference sequence). The CDR3 totals 21 residues. DNA of the CDR3: TGTGCCAGTAGTGCTTGGGAAACCGGGACAGGGGGTAAGTGGAACAATCAGCCCCAGCATTTT. Translation gives CASSAWETGTGGKWNNQPQHF.

V usage is TRBV7-9 and J usage is TRBJ1-2; D might be TRBD1 (6 bases). This CDR3 comprises 13 residues. Germline CDR1 is SEHNR and CDR2 is FQNEAQ (reference sequence). Trimming stripped 3 bases from V and 8 bases from J, with 13 bases between. The DNA for the CDR3 is TGTGCCAGCAGCTTGAACAGGGATGGCGGCTACACCTTC. As protein: CASSLNRDGGYTF.

The chain carries TRBV5-1 and TRBJ2-3, with a possible D match to TRBD2 (5 bases). Germline assignment: CDR1 SGHRS and CDR2 YFSETQ. Trimming took off 0 bases at V and 4 bases at J, with 12 bases between the two ends. The CDR3 contains 15 residues. The CDR3 DNA sequence: TGCGCCAGCAGCTTGGGGACTCCGAGGGCAGATACGCAGTATTTT. It specifies CASSLGTPRADTQYF.

The rearrangement uses TRBV11-2 and TRBJ1-1, with D possibly matching TRBD1 (5 bases). This CDR3 spans 12 amino acids. Trimming stripped 1 base from V and 6 bases from J, with 6 bases between. Germline V CDR1 and CDR2: SGHAT, FQNNGV. Here the CDR3 DNA reads TGTGCCAGCAGCTTAGCGGGGGCTGAAGCTTTCTTT. Its protein product is CASSLAGAEAFF.

The rearrangement uses TRBV5-1 and TRBJ2-2; 9 positions agree with TRBD2. Germline-derived CDR1 and CDR2 are SGHRS and YFSETQ. CDR3 size: 16 residues. J lost 4 bases, V lost 0 bases, and 4 bases had no gene match. CDR3 coding DNA: TGCGCCAGCAGCTTGGGGATAGCGGGAGCCACCGGGGAGCTGTTTTTT. Amino acids: CASSLGIAGATGELFF.

The chain couples TRBV3-1 (or the pseudogene TRBV3-2) to TRBJ2-1; the match to TRBD1 covers 7 bases. The CDR3 runs to 18 residues. In germline, CDR1 is LGHDT, CDR2 YNNKEL (reference sequence). The V segment lost 0 bases and the J segment 4 bases; nucleotides outside the gene matches: 12. The CDR3 protein is CASSQESRWGTAYNEQFF. DNA for the CDR3: TGTGCCAGCAGCCAAGAGTCCCGTTGGGGGACAGCATACAATGAGCAGTTCTTC.

The chain employs TRBV19 and TRBJ1-1; D is uncertain. The CDR3 spans 12 residues. V lost 6 bases to trimming and J lost 5 bases, with 10 bases between them. Germline lookup yields CDR1 LNHDA and CDR2 SQIVND (reference sequence). CDR3 amino acids: CASSQQSTEAFF. CDR3 DNA sequence: TGTGCCAGTAGCCAACAGAGTACTGAAGCTTTCTTT.

Concerning this clone: Its ends do not fully match the called genes, so a read error is possible. The gene calls are TRBV7-2 and TRBJ1-2, with 9 bases that match TRBD1. In germline, CDR1 is SGHTA, CDR2 FQGNSA. The length of the CDR3 is 14 residues. CDR3 sequence (DNA): TGTGCCAGCAGCTCCGGACAGGGGACTGGTGGCTACATCTTC. Encoded protein: CASSSGQGTGGYIF.

The chain uses TRBV5-6 and TRBJ2-7, with TRBD2 identical over 7 bases. Germline CDR1 and CDR2: SGHDT and YYEEEE. The CDR3 runs 14 residues. V gave up 0 bases and J gave up 2 bases; unmatched junction bases: 2. CDR3 sequence reads: CASSLEGTTYEQYF. The DNA for the CDR3 is TGTGCCAGCAGCTTGGAGGGGACTACCTACGAGCAGTACTTC.

The gene calls are TRBV7-8 and TRBJ1-2, with 10 bases matching TRBD1. CDR1 and CDR2 from the germline V gene are SGHVS and FQNEAQ. V trimming: 2 bases; J trimming: 2 bases; junction bases outside the gene matches: 5. This CDR3 comprises 16 residues. The CDR3 region is CASSLLTGQGNYGYTF. The CDR3 nucleotides are TGTGCCAGCAGCTTATTGACGGGACAGGGGAACTATGGCTACACCTTC.

The genes are TRBV7-2 and TRBJ2-7; 8 nucleotides line up with TRBD2. There are 16 residues in the CDR3. CDR1 is SGHTA and CDR2 is FQGNSA in the germline V gene. Germline trimming cut 4 bases from V and 2 bases from J; bases unmatched to any gene: 10. CDR3 sequence (DNA): TGTGCCAGCAGCTACAGGAGCGGGAGACCTCCCTACGAGCAGTACTTC. Its translation: CASSYRSGRPPYEQYF. Based on the CDR3 plus reference TRBV7-2 and TRBJ2-7, the full variable domain is GAGVSQSPSNKVTEKGKDVELRCDPISGHTALYWYRQSLGQGLEFLIYFQGNSAPDKSGLPSDRFSAERTGGSVSTLTIQRTQQEDSAVYLCASSYRSGRPPYEQYFGPGTRLTVT.

This chain connects TRBV19 to TRBJ1-1, with 7 bases identical to TRBD1. Germline-derived CDR1 and CDR2 are LNHDA and SQIVND (reference sequence). The CDR3 consists of 15 residues. After removal of 2 bases from V and 1 base from J, the junction contained 4 bases not matched to a gene. The CDR3 region has the DNA TGTGCCAGTAGTATATCGGGACAGCCGAACACTGAAGCTTTCTTT. This translates into CASSISGQPNTEAFF.